One and the same sample provided the 26 T cell receptor beta chains below, sequenced in a study of control samples from healthy donors and cancer patients. Sequencing used immunoSEQ multiplex PCR; TCRdb keeps in-frame clones, though not all of them. The data contain 50,000 or so clones, about four fifths of them seen just once; the ten biggest clones take up around 10%. The specimen sequenced was blood. The receptors were gathered from a man between 65 and 85 years old in good health.

The table lists this clone with a few counts. V gene TRBV28 combines with J gene TRBJ2-1; maybe TRBD2 (5 bases). CDR1 and CDR2 (germline): MDHEN, SYDVKM. Deletions cut 6 bases from V and 0 bases from J, with 15 bases between. The CDR3 spans 16 residues. The chain's CDR3 is CASRPTGSGSYNEQFF. The CDR3 region has the DNA TGTGCCAGCAGGCCAACTGGGAGTGGCTCCTACAATGAGCAGTTCTTC.

This sequence joins TRBV15 and TRBJ2-6, with D hard to call. This CDR3 spans 15 amino acids. Germline CDR1 reads LNHNV; CDR2 reads YYDKDF (reference sequence). V dropped 1 base and J dropped 0 bases, with 4 bases sitting between them. The CDR3 spells CATSRGPSGANVLTF. CDR3 coding DNA: TGTGCCACCAGCAGAGGACCCTCTGGGGCCAACGTCCTGACTTTC.

The CDR3 protein is CASSFQDSSYGYTF. CDR3 sequence (DNA): TGTGCCAGCTCCTTCCAGGATAGCTCCTATGGCTACACCTTC. The V and J genes are TRBV18 and TRBJ1-2; D not resolved. The CDR3 length is 14 residues. Deletions cut 6 bases from V and 4 bases from J, with 15 bases between. Germline V gene data show CDR1 as KGHSH and CDR2 as LQKENI.

With respect to this clone: Other DNA sequences from this sample encode an identical CDR3 as well. The chain uses TRBV28 and TRBJ2-1; 9 bases line up with TRBD2. The germline V gene has CDR1 MDHEN and CDR2 SYDVKM. Trimming cost V 6 bases and J 9 bases; bases outside gene matches: 18. CDR3 length: 17 amino acids. CDR3 residues: CASSENPGLAGGVEQFF. The CDR3 DNA is TGTGCCAGCAGCGAAAACCCGGGACTAGCAGGAGGGGTTGAGCAGTTCTTC.

The chain combines TRBV5-1 with TRBJ1-1; 8 nucleotides agree with TRBD1. The CDR3 sequence is 15 residues long. Germline V gives CDR1 SGHRS, CDR2 YFSETQ. The J segment lost 4 bases and the V segment lost 1 base, leaving 6 bases of the junction unmatched. The DNA for the CDR3 is TGCGCCAGCAGCTTGAGGACAGGGTCGGGCACTGAAGCTTTCTTT. Encoded protein: CASSLRTGSGTEAFF.

This chain uses TRBV11-2 with TRBJ2-1, with 11 bases aligning to TRBD2. This CDR3 has 17 amino acids. The junction had 6 bases not matched to a gene; V was cut back by 1 base and J by 4 bases. The germline V gene has CDR1 SGHAT and CDR2 FQNNGV. The CDR3 sequence: CASSLALGLADYNEQFF. The CDR3, as DNA: TGTGCCAGCAGCTTAGCCTTGGGACTAGCGGATTACAATGAGCAGTTCTTC.

This clone was recorded once. The chain joins TRBV5-4 to TRBJ2-5, with 7 bases fitting TRBD1. The junction had 8 bases not matched to a gene; V was cut back by 4 bases and J by 2 bases. The germline V gene has CDR1 SGHNT and CDR2 YYREEE (reference sequence). This CDR3 has 15 amino acids. For the CDR3, the DNA is TGTGCCAGCAGCCCGGGACCGGGACAGCAAGAGACCCAGTACTTC. It codes for CASSPGPGQQETQYF.

The V gene is TRBV5-8, the J gene TRBJ2-3, with TRBD1 matching over 8 bases. The CDR3 totals 16 residues. Germline values: CDR1 SGHTS, CDR2 YDEGEE. Germline trimming cut 6 bases from V and 1 base from J; bases unmatched to any gene: 10. CDR3 loop: CASTIALDRGTDTQYF. The CDR3 DNA reads as TGTGCCAGCACCATCGCTTTGGACAGGGGCACAGATACGCAGTATTTT. Combining the CDR3 with reference TRBV5-8 and TRBJ2-3 gives the whole variable domain EAGVTQSPTHLIKTRGQQATLRCSPISGHTSVYWYQQALGLGLQFLLWYDEGEERNRGNFPPRFSGRQFPNYSSELNVNALELEDSALYLCASTIALDRGTDTQYFGPGTRLTVL.

V gene TRBV7-2 combines with J gene TRBJ1-1; D uncertain. Trimming left V 1 base short and J 4 bases short, with 7 bases between. This CDR3 is built from 13 residues. Germline V gene lookup returns CDR1 SGHTA and CDR2 FQGNSA. CDR3 region: CASSLGVGTEAFF. Written as DNA, the CDR3 is TGTGCCAGCAGCTTAGGAGTGGGCACTGAAGCTTTCTTT.

This chain connects TRBV5-4 to TRBJ2-5, with 9 nucleotides matching TRBD2. Germline loops: CDR1 SGHNT, CDR2 YYREEE (reference sequence). The ends lost 1 base at V and 5 bases at J; junction bases unmatched: 9. This CDR3 comprises 16 residues. In DNA form, the CDR3 reads TGTGCCAGCAGCTTGTTCTCCGGGACTAGCACCGAGACCCAGTACTTC. Amino acids: CASSLFSGTSTETQYF.

The chain recombines TRBV7-2 with TRBJ2-3; 10 bases are a match to TRBD2. This CDR3 is built from 19 residues. The V gene's germline CDR1 is SGHTA and CDR2 FQGNSA. Trimming at V came to 6 bases and at J to 2 bases, leaving 17 bases not matched to a gene. The DNA of the CDR3 is TGTGCCAGCAGTCCCCAGGCCCTAGCGGGGGAACTTAACACAGATACGCAGTATTTT. Its protein is CASSPQALAGELNTDTQYF.

The chain combines TRBV6-4 with TRBJ1-6; D is unclear. In germline, CDR1 is MRHNA, CDR2 SNTAGT. The CDR3 has 14 residues. V lost 2 bases to trimming and J lost 7 bases, with 9 bases between them. The CDR3 region is CASSDGRRNSPLHF. The CDR3 nucleotides are TGTGCCAGCAGTGACGGACGACGGAATTCACCCCTCCACTTT.

This sequence joins TRBV28 and TRBJ1-2, with 10 bases identical to TRBD1. Losses at the gene ends were 6 bases for V and 2 bases for J; bases not matched to a gene: 9. Germline lookup yields CDR1 MDHEN and CDR2 SYDVKM. The CDR3 contains 16 residues. The CDR3 nucleotides are TGTGCCAGCAGCCTACCGGGACAGGGGAGGAACTATGGCTACACCTTC. Translation gives CASSLPGQGRNYGYTF.

This clone was observed a single time. CDR3 coding DNA: TGTGCCAGCAGCTTAAGACAGAGCTCCTACGAGCAGTACTTC. It encodes CASSLRQSSYEQYF. The chain is built from TRBV5-8 and TRBJ2-7; maybe TRBD1 (5 bases). V gave up 2 bases and J gave up 0 bases, with 9 bases separating them. The CDR3 covers 14 residues. Germline CDR1 reads SGHTS; CDR2 reads YDEGEE.

This rearrangement joins TRBV5-4 to TRBJ2-7; 9 bases fit TRBD1. Unmatched junction bases numbered 1, after V lost 0 bases and J lost 0 bases. Germline V gene data show CDR1 as SGHNT and CDR2 as YYREEE (reference sequence). The CDR3 extends over 15 amino acids. The CDR3 sequence is CASSLGQGVSYEQYF. CDR3 sequence (DNA): TGTGCCAGCAGCTTGGGACAGGGGGTCTCCTACGAGCAGTACTTC.

This clone was seen only a few times. This chain links TRBV6-5 with TRBJ2-5, with TRBD2 matching over 9 bases. Per germline, CDR1 MNHEY and CDR2 SVGAGI. Trimming cost V 4 bases and J 4 bases; bases outside gene matches: 10. The CDR3 has 16 amino acids. The CDR3 DNA sequence: TGTGCCAGCAGTTTAACCGGGACTAGCCGGCTAGAGACCCAGTACTTC. Translation: CASSLTGTSRLETQYF.

The CDR3 spells CASSLGGNTGELFF. Here the CDR3 DNA reads TGCGCCAGCAGCTTGGGTGGGAACACCGGGGAGCTGTTTTTT. The V call is TRBV5-1, the J call TRBJ2-2; D unclear. Trimming cost V 0 bases and J 1 base, with 4 bases left between them. There are 14 residues in the CDR3. Germline CDR1 is SGHRS and CDR2 is YFSETQ. The entire variable domain, with the rest obtained from reference TRBV5-1 and TRBJ2-2, is as follows: KAGVTQTPRYLIKTRGQQVTLSCSPISGHRSVSWYQQTPGQGLQFLFEYFSETQRNKGNFPGRFSGRQFSNSRSEMNVSTLELGDSALYLCASSLGGNTGELFFGEGSRLTVL.

The chain links TRBV15 to TRBJ1-1; TRBD1 is a possible D gene (5 bases). The CDR3 consists of 13 residues. V was cut by 1 base and J by 4 bases, with 7 bases left in between. The V gene's germline CDR1 is LNHNV and CDR2 YYDKDF (reference sequence). The DNA of the CDR3 is TGTGCCACCAGCAGAGCCGGGGGCACTGAAGCTTTCTTT. Encoded protein: CATSRAGGTEAFF.

The genes are TRBV15 and TRBJ2-6; TRBD1 is a possible D gene (5 bases). The CDR3 contains 17 residues. V was shortened by 2 bases and J by 2 bases, with 13 bases between the two germline ends. Looked up from germline, CDR1 is LNHNV and CDR2 is YYDKDF (reference sequence). CDR3 bases: TGTGCCACCAGCAGAAATCCCCAGGGTACTGGGGCCAACGTCCTGACTTTC. Its translation: CATSRNPQGTGANVLTF.

V usage is TRBV7-8 and J usage is TRBJ1-5; weak D call: TRBD1 (6 bases). This CDR3 has 13 amino acids. The germline CDR1 and CDR2 sequences are SGHVS and FQNEAQ. V lost 1 base to trimming and J lost 6 bases, with 7 bases between them. The CDR3 DNA sequence: TGTGCCAGCAGCTTAGACAGGGTTCAGCCCCAGCATTTT. Its protein is CASSLDRVQPQHF.

This chain's CDR3 is CASSVTSGATGELFF. CDR3 DNA: TGTGCCAGCAGTGTGACTAGCGGGGCCACCGGGGAGCTGTTTTTT. The chain employs TRBV2 and TRBJ2-2; 11 bases map to TRBD2. The trim removed 4 bases at V and 4 bases at J, leaving 2 bases unmatched. This CDR3 has 15 residues. Per germline, CDR1 SNHLY and CDR2 FYNNEI. Full variable domain (rest looked up from reference TRBV2 and TRBJ2-2): EPEVTQTPSHQVTQMGQEVILRCVPISNHLYFYWYRQILGQKVEFLVSFYNNEISEKSEIFDDQFSVERPDGSNFTLKIRSTKLEDSAMYFCASSVTSGATGELFFGEGSRLTVL.

This clone was observed once. The chain recombines TRBV11-2 with TRBJ2-7; D might be TRBD1 or TRBD2, each matching 6 bases. Germline loops: CDR1 SGHAT, CDR2 FQNNGV. V was shortened by 1 base and J by 2 bases, with 12 bases between the two germline ends. The length of the CDR3 is 15 residues. CDR3 in DNA: TGTGCCAGCAGCTTAGGGGGGGCCCCCACCTACGAGCAGTACTTC. Translation gives CASSLGGAPTYEQYF.

CDR3 region: CASLRGGAYEKLFF. CDR3 nucleotides: TGTGCCAGCCTAAGGGGGGGGGCATACGAAAAACTGTTTTTT. This rearrangement joins TRBV2 to TRBJ1-4; TRBD1 is a possible D gene (6 bases). This CDR3 contains 14 residues. Deletions cut 8 bases from V and 8 bases from J, with 18 bases between. Germline CDR1 SNHLY, CDR2 FYNNEI.

Turning to this clone: At one of its ends the junction is not consistent with the germline gene, which may arise from a read error. The V and J genes are TRBV7-7 and TRBJ2-2; D ambiguous. From germline, CDR1 is SSHAT and CDR2 FNYEAQ (reference sequence). CDR3 length: 12 residues. CDR3 in DNA: TGTGCTAGCAGCTTAGGTGTTGGGGAGCTGTTTTTT. Its protein is CASSLGVGELFF.

The V call is TRBV7-2, the J call TRBJ2-7, with 9 positions matching TRBD2. In germline, CDR1 is SGHTA, CDR2 FQGNSA. The CDR3 has 16 residues. The J segment lost 1 base and the V segment lost 1 base, leaving 5 bases of the junction unmatched. CDR3 in DNA: TGTGCCAGCAGCTTAGGGGCTAGCGGGGATTCCTACGAGCAGTACTTC. Translated: CASSLGASGDSYEQYF. Supplemented by reference TRBV7-2 and TRBJ2-7, the full variable domain reads GAGVSQSPSNKVTEKGKDVELRCDPISGHTALYWYRQSLGQGLEFLIYFQGNSAPDKSGLPSDRFSAERTGGSVSTLTIQRTQQEDSAVYLCASSLGASGDSYEQYFGPGTRLTVT.

This chain uses TRBV10-1 with TRBJ2-5, with D possibly being TRBD1 (6 bases). CDR3 length: 13 residues. V was trimmed by 4 bases and J by 4 bases, leaving 10 bases between them. In germline, CDR1 is WNHNN, CDR2 SYGVQD (reference sequence). The CDR3 sequence: CASSGQVGETQYF. CDR3 in DNA: TGCGCCAGCAGTGGACAGGTTGGAGAGACCCAGTACTTC.